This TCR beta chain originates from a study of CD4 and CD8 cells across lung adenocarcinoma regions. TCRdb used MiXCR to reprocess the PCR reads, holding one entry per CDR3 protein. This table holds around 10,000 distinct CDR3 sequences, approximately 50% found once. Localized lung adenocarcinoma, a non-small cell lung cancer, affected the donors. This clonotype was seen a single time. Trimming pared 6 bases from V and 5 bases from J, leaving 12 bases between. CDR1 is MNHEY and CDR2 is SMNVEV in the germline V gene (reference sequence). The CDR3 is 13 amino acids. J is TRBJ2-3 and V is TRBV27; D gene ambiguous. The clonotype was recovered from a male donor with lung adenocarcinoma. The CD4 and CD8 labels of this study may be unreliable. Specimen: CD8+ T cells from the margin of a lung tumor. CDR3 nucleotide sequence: TGTGCCAGCAGGAAACCGGACCAAGATACGCAGTATTTT. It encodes CASRKPDQDTQYF.